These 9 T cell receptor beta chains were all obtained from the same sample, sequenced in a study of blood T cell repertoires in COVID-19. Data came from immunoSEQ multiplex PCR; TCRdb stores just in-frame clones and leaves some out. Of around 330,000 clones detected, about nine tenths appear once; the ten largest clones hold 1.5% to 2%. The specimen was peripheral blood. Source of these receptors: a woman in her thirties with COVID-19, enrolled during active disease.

DNA of the CDR3: TGTGCCAGTAGTATTCGGTGGAACACTGAAGCTTTCTTT. As protein: CASSIRWNTEAFF. The chain has TRBV19 and TRBJ1-1, with D unresolved. The CDR3 extends over 13 amino acids. Germline CDR1 and CDR2: LNHDA and SQIVND (reference sequence). Trimming took 3 bases from V and 1 from J, leaving 6 bases between them.

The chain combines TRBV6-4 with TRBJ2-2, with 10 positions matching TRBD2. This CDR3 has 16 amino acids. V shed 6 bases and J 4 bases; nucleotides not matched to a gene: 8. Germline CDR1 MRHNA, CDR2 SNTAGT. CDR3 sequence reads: CASSPTSGAITGELFF. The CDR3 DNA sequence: TGTGCCAGCAGCCCCACTAGCGGGGCGATCACCGGGGAGCTGTTTTTT.

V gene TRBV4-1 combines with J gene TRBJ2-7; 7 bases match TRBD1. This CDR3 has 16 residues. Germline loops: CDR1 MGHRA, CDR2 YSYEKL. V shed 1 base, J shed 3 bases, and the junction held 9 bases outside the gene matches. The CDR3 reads CASSQAPGGTVYEQYF. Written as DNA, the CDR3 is TGCGCCAGCAGCCAAGCTCCAGGGGGTACGGTCTACGAGCAGTACTTC.

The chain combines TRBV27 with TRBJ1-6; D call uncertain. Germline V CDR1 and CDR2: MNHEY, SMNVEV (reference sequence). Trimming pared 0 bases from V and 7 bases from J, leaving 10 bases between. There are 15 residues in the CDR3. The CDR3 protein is CASSLSEQENSPLHF. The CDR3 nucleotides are TGTGCCAGCAGTTTATCGGAGCAAGAAAATTCACCCCTCCACTTT.

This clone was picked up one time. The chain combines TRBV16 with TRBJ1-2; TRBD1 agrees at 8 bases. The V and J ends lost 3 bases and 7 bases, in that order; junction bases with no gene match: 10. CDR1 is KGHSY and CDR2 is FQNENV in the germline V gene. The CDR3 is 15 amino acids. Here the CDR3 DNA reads TGTGCCAGCAGCCAGTGGGTGGGACAGGTTCTTGGCTACACCTTC. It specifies CASSQWVGQVLGYTF. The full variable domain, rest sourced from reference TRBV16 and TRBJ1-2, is GEEVAQTPKHLVRGEGQKAKLYCAPIKGHSYVFWYQQVLKNEFKFLISFQNENVFDETGMPKERFSAKCLPNSPCSLEIQATKLEDSAVYFCASSQWVGQVLGYTFGSGTRLTVV.

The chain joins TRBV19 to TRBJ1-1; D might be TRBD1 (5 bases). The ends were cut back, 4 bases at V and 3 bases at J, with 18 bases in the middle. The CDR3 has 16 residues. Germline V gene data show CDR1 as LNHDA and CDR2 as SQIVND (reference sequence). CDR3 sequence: CASSTLRRGLDTEAFF. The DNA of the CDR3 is TGTGCCAGTAGTACCTTGAGGAGGGGCTTGGACACTGAAGCTTTCTTT.

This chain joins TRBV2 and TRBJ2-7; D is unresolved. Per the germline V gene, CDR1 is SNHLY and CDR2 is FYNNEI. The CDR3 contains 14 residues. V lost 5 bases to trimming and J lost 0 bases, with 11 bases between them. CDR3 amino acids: CASSPVLSSYEQYV. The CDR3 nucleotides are TGTGCCAGCAGTCCGGTTCTTAGCTCCTACGAGCAGTACGTC.

DNA for the CDR3: TGTGCCAGCTCCACGAACGGGGAGGGTCAGCCCCAGCATTTT. Protein product: CASSTNGEGQPQHF. The chain joins TRBV18 to TRBJ1-5; D unclear. The CDR3 is 14 amino acids. The germline V gene encodes CDR1 KGHSH and CDR2 LQKENI. Deletions cut 6 bases from V and 6 bases from J, with 15 bases between.

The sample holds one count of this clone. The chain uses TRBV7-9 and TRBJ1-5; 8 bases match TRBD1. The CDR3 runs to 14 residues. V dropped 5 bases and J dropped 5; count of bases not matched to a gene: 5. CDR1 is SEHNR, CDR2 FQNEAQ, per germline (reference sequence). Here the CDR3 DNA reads TGTGCCAGCAGCGTGACAGGGGAGGATCAGCCCCAGCATTTT. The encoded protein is CASSVTGEDQPQHF.